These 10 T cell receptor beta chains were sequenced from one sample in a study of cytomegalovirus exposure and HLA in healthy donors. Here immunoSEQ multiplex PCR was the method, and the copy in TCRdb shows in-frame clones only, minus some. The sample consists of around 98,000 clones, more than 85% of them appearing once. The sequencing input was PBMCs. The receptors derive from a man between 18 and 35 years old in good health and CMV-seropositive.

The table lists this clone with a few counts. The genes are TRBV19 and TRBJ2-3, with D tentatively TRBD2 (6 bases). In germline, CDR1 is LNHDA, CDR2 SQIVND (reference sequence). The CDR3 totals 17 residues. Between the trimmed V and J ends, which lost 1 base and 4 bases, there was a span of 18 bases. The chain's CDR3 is CASSIALTGGSADTQYF. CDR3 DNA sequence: TGTGCCAGTAGTATAGCCCTCACAGGAGGGAGCGCAGATACGCAGTATTTT. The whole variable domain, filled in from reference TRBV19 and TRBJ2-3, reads DGGITQSPKYLFRKEGQNVTLSCEQNLNHDAMYWYRQDPGQGLRLIYYSQIVNDFQKGDIAEGYSVSREKKESFPLTVTSAQKNPTAFYLCASSIALTGGSADTQYFGPGTRLTVL.

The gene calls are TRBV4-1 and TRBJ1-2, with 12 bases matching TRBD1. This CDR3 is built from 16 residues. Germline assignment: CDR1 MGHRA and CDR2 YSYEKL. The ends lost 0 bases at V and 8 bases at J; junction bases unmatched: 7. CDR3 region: CASSQETGTGGRGYTF. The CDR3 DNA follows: TGCGCCAGCAGCCAAGAGACCGGGACAGGGGGCAGGGGCTACACCTTC.

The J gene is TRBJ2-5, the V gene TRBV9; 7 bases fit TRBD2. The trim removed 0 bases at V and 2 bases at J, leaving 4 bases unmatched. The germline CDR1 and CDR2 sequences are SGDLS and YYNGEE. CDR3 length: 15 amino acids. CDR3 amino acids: CASSVGTRVQETQYF. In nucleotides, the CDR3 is TGTGCCAGCAGCGTAGGGACTAGAGTTCAAGAGACCCAGTACTTC. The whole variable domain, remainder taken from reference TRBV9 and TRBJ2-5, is DSGVTQTPKHLITATGQRVTLRCSPRSGDLSVYWYQQSLDQGLQFLIQYYNGEERAKGNILERFSAQQFPDLHSELNLSSLELGDSALYFCASSVGTRVQETQYFGPGTRLLVL.

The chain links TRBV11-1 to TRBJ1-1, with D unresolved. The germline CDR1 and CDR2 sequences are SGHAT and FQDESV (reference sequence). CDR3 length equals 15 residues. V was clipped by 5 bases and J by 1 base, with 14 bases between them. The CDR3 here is CASSPSRVGNTEAFF. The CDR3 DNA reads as TGTGCCAGCAGCCCATCGAGGGTAGGGAACACTGAAGCTTTCTTT. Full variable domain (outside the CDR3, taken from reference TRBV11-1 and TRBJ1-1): EAEVAQSPRYKITEKSQAVAFWCDPISGHATLYWYRQILGQGPELLVQFQDESVVDDSQLPKDRFSAERLKGVDSTLKIQPAELGDSAMYLCASSPSRVGNTEAFFGQGTRLTVV.

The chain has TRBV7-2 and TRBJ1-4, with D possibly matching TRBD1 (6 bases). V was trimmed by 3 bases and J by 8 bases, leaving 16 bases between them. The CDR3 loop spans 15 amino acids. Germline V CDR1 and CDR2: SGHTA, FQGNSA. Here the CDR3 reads CASSFRQVEGEKLFF. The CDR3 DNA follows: TGTGCCAGCAGCTTCCGACAGGTTGAAGGCGAAAAACTGTTTTTT.

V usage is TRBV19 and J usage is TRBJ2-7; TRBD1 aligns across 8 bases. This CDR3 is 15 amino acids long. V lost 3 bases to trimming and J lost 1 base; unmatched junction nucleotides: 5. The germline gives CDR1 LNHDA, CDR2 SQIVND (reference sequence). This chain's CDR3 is CASSMGTGGSYEQYF. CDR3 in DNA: TGTGCCAGTAGTATGGGTACAGGGGGTTCCTACGAGCAGTACTTC.

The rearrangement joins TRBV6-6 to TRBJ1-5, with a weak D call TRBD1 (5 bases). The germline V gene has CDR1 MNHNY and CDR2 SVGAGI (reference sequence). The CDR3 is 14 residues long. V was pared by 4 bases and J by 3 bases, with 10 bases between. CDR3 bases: TGTGCCAGCAGTTTCAGGGAAGCCAATCAGCCCCAGCATTTT. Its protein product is CASSFREANQPQHF.

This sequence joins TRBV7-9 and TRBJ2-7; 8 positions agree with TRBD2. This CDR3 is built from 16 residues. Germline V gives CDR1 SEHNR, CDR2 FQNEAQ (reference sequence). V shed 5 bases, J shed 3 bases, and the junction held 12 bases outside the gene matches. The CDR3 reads CASSTAGLAVIYEQYF. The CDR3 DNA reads TGTGCCAGCAGCACGGCCGGACTAGCAGTCATCTACGAGCAGTACTTC.

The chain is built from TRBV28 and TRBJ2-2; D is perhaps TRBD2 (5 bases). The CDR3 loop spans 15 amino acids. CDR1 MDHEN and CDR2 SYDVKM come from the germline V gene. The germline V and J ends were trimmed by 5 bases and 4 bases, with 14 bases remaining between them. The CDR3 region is CASSHSRAGTGELFF. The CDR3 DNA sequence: TGTGCCAGCAGTCATAGTCGGGCGGGCACCGGGGAGCTGTTTTTT.

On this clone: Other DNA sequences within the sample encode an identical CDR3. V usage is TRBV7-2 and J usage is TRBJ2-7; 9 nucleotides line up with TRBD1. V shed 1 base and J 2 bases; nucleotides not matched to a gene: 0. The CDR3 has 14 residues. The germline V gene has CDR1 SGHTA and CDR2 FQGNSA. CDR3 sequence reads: CASSLGQGAYEQYF. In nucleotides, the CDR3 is TGTGCCAGCAGCTTAGGACAGGGGGCCTACGAGCAGTACTTC.